This T cell receptor (beta chain) originates from a study of a mutant IDH1 vaccine in newly diagnosed glioma. Concerning this clone itself: Its cognate antigen is unknown.

The V end was cut by 6 bases, the J end by 4 bases, with 17 bases between. This CDR3 contains 15 residues. CDR1 and CDR2 (germline): SNHLY, FYNNEI. Study findings and constraints: Vaccination induced immune responses in roughly 93% of patients.

As to time point: baseline, week 1 (first vaccination visit). The treatment: pre-vaccination baseline after standard-of-care therapy. Donor diagnoses consisted of new WHO grade 3 or 4 IDH1-mutant, ATRX-lost astrocytomas. Method: immunoSEQ multiplex PCR; TCRdb's copy keeps in-frame clones and lacks some. This repertoire shows fewer than 65,000 clones, about 74% found once; its top ten account for about 2%. Sequenced here: PBMCs, sampled from a glioma patient treated with radiotherapy, temozolomide or both. The sequence came from a woman aged 40 to 50 with glioma. This chain joins TRBV2 and TRBJ2-3, with D perhaps TRBD2 (6 bases). The CDR3 spells CASSAHGGEADTQYF. The CDR3 bases are TGTGCCAGCAGCGCCCATGGCGGGGAAGCAGATACGCAGTATTTT.